This T cell receptor beta chain was found in a study of Graves' ophthalmopathy and Graves' hyperthyroidism. The authors amplified TCR beta CDR3 regions, and they did so from RNA transcripts for repertoire sequencing. Amplification began with first-round RT-PCR using HTBI primers, then second-round multiplex PCR was performed. One entry per CDR3 protein results from TCRdb running MiXCR on the multiplex PCR reads. The sample yields a few hundred thousand distinct CDR3 sequences, 20% to 25% seen once. Hyperthyroidism cases were recent diagnoses of under 2 months' duration in people aged 18 to 65. Additional autoimmune diseases, uncontrolled infections, pregnancy or lactation disqualified patients. This clonotype was counted many times. The antigen is undetermined. Overall study findings and caveats: Ophthalmopathy was separated from stable hyperthyroidism by a 13-signature model with 85% to 90% sensitivity and 65% to 82% specificity. Detected in blood as well were most expanded thyroid clonotypes with frequency above 0.001.

V was cut by 0 bases and J by 3 bases, with 8 bases left in between. The CDR3 has 14 residues. The sequenced sample consisted of peripheral blood. The clonotype was recovered from a woman aged 18-29 years with stable Graves' hyperthyroidism. The chain uses TRBV6-7 and TRBJ2-5, with a possible D match to TRBD1 (5 bases). TRBV6-7 is assigned to the ORF class and has an uncertain function. The chain's CDR3 is CASSYSGAEETQYF. For the CDR3, the DNA is TGTGCCAGCAGTTACTCTGGGGCCGAAGAGACCCAGTACTTC.